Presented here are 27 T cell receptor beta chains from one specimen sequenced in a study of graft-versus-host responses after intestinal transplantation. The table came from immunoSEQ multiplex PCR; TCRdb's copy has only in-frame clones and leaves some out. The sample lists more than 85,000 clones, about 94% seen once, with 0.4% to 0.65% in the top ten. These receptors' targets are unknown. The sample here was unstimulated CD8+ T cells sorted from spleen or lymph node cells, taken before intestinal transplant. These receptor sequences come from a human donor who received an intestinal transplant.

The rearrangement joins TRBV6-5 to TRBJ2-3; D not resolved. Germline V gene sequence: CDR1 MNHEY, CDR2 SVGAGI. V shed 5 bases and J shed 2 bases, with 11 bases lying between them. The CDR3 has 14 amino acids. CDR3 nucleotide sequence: TGTGCCAGCAGTGAATACATTCCCACAGATACGCAGTATTTT. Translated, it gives CASSEYIPTDTQYF.

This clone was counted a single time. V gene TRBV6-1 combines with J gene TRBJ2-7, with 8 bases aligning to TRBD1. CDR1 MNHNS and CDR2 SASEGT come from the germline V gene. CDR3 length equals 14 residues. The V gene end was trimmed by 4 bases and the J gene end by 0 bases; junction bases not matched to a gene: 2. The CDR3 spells CASSGTGPSYEQYF. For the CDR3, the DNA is TGTGCCAGCAGTGGGACAGGGCCCTCCTACGAGCAGTACTTC.

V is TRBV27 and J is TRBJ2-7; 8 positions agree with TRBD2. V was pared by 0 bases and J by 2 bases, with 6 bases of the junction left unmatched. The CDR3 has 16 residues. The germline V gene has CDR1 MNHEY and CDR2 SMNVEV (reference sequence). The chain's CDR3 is CASSLSVGLDPYEQYF. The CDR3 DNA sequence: TGTGCCAGCAGTTTATCAGTGGGACTAGATCCCTACGAGCAGTACTTC.

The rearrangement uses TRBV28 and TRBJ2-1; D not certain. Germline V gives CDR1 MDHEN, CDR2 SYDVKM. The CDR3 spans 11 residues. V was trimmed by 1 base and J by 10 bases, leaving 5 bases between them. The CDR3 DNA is TGTGCCAGCAGTTTATCTAGGGAGCAGTTCTTC. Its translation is CASSLSREQFF.

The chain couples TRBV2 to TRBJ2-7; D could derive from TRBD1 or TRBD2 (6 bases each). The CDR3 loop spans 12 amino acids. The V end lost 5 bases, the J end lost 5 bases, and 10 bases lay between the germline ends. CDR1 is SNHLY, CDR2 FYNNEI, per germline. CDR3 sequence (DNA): TGTGCCAGCAGTCGAGGGGGGAACGAGCAGTACTTC. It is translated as CASSRGGNEQYF.

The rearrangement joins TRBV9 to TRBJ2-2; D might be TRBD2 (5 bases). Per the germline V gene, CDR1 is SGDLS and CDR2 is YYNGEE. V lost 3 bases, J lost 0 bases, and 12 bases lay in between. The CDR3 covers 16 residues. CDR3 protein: CASSAQERPNTGELFF. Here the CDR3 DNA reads TGTGCCAGCAGCGCCCAGGAGCGGCCGAACACCGGGGAGCTGTTTTTT.

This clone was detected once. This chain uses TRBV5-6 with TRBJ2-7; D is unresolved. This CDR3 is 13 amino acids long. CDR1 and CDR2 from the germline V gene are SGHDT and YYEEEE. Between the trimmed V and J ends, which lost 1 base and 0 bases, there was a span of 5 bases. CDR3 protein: CASSLRASYEQYF. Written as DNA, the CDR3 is TGTGCCAGCAGCTTGCGGGCCTCCTACGAGCAGTACTTC. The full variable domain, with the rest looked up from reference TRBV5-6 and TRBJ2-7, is DAGVTQSPTHLIKTRGQQVTLRCSPKSGHDTVSWYQQALGQGPQFIFQYYEEEERQRGNFPDRFSGHQFPNYSSELNVNALLLGDSALYLCASSLRASYEQYFGPGTRLTVT.

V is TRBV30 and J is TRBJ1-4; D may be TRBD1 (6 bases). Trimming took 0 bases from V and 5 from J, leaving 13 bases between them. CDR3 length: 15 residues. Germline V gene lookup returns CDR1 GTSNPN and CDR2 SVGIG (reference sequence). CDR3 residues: CAWSVQRGGNEKLFF. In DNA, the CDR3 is TGTGCCTGGAGTGTACAGAGGGGGGGAAATGAAAAACTGTTTTTT.

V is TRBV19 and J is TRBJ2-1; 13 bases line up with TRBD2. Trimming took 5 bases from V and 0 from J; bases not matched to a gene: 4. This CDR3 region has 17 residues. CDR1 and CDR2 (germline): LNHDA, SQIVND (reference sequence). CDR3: CASSSTSGRSSYNEQFF. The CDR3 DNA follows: TGTGCCAGTAGTTCGACTAGCGGGAGGTCCTCCTACAATGAGCAGTTCTTC.

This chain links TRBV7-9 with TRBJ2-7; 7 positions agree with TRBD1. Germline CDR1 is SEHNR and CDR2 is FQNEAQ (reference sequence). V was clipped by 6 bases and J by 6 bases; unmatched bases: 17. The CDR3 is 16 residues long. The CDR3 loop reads CASSTGDGSTTVEQYF. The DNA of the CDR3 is TGTGCCAGCAGTACAGGGGACGGCTCTACCACCGTCGAGCAGTACTTC. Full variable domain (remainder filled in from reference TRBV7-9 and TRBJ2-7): DTGVSQNPRHKITKRGQNVTFRCDPISEHNRLYWYRQTLGQGPEFLTYFQNEAQLEKSRLLSDRFSAERPKGSFSTLEIQRTEQGDSAMYLCASSTGDGSTTVEQYFGPGTRLTVT.

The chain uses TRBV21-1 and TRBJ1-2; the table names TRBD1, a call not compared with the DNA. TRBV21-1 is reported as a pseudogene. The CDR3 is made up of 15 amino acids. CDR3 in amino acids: CASNQGADKNYGYTF. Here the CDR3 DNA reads TGTGCCAGCAACCAGGGGGCGGACAAAAACTATGGCTACACCTTC.

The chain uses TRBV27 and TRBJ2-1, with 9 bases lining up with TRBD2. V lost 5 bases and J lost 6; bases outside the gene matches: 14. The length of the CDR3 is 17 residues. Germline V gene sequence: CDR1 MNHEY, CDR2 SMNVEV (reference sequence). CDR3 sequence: CASSLPLGRGRANEQFF. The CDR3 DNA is TGTGCCAGCAGTCTCCCTTTAGGTCGCGGGAGGGCCAATGAGCAGTTCTTC.

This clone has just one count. CDR3 in amino acids: CASSFGTGSGYEQYF. The CDR3 coding sequence is TGTGCCAGCAGTTTTGGGACAGGGTCGGGTTACGAGCAGTACTTC. The chain combines TRBV27 with TRBJ2-7, with 9 bases matching TRBD1. Germline trimming cut 3 bases from V and 4 bases from J; bases unmatched to any gene: 7. Germline assignment: CDR1 MNHEY and CDR2 SMNVEV (reference sequence). This CDR3 contains 15 residues.

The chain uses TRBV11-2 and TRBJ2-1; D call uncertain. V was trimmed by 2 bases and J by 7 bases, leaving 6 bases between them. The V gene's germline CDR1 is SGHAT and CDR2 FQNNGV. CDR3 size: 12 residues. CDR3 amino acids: CASSLLPNEQFF. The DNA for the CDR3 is TGTGCCAGCAGCTTACTACCGAATGAGCAGTTCTTC.

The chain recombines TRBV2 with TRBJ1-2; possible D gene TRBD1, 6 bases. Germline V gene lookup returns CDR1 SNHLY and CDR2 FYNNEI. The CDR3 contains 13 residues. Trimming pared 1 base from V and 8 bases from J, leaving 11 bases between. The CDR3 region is CASSEGQAVGYTF. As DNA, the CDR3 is TGTGCCAGCAGTGAAGGACAGGCCGTCGGCTACACCTTC. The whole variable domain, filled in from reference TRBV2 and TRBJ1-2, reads EPEVTQTPSHQVTQMGQEVILRCVPISNHLYFYWYRQILGQKVEFLVSFYNNEISEKSEIFDDQFSVERPDGSNFTLKIRSTKLEDSAMYFCASSEGQAVGYTFGSGTRLTVV.

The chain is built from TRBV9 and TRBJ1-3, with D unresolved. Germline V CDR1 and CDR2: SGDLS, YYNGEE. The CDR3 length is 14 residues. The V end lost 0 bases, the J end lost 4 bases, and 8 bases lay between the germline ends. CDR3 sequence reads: CASSVDGGGNTIYF. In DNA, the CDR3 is TGTGCCAGCAGCGTAGATGGAGGGGGAAACACCATATATTTT.

The CDR3 protein is CASSVEQGGINYGYTF. The CDR3 bases are TGTGCCAGCAGCGTAGAACAGGGGGGCATTAACTATGGCTACACCTTC. The V call is TRBV9, the J call TRBJ1-2, with 8 bases lining up with TRBD1. The V gene's germline CDR1 is SGDLS and CDR2 YYNGEE. The CDR3 totals 16 residues. J gave up 1 base and V 0 bases, and 5 bases lay outside the gene matches.

CDR3 sequence (DNA): TGTGCCAGCAGTTCGCACGCGGGACAGCAAATCGGCTACACCTTC. Its protein product is CASSSHAGQQIGYTF. The chain is built from TRBV27 and TRBJ1-2, with TRBD1 matching 7 bases. Germline CDR1 and CDR2: MNHEY and SMNVEV (reference sequence). The V segment lost 4 bases and the J segment 8 bases; nucleotides outside the gene matches: 13. The CDR3 consists of 15 residues.

CDR3 nucleotide sequence: TGCGCCAGCAGCCACCTACTAGCGGGAGGGAACTACGAGCAGTACTTC. Translation: CASSHLLAGGNYEQYF. The chain has TRBV4-1 and TRBJ2-7; TRBD2 agrees at 13 bases. J lost 3 bases, V lost 3 bases, and 5 bases had no gene match. The CDR3 loop spans 16 amino acids. Germline lookup yields CDR1 MGHRA and CDR2 YSYEKL.

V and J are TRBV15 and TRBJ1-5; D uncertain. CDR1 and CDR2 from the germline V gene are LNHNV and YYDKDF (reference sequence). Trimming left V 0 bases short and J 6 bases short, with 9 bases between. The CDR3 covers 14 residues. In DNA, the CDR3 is TGTGCCACCAGCAGAGATCGAGGTATTCAGCCCCAGCATTTT. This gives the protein CATSRDRGIQPQHF. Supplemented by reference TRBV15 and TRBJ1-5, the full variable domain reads DAMVIQNPRYQVTQFGKPVTLSCSQTLNHNVMYWYQQKSSQAPKLLFHYYDKDFNNEADTPDNFQSRRPNTSFCFLDIRSPGLGDTAMYLCATSRDRGIQPQHFGDGTRLSIL.

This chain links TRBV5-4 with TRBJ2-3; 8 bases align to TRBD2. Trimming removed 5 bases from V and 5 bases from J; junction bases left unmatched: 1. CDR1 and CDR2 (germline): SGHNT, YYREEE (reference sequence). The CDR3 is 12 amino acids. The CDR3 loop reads CASSREGDTQYF. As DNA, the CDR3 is TGTGCCAGCAGTCGGGAGGGAGATACGCAGTATTTT.

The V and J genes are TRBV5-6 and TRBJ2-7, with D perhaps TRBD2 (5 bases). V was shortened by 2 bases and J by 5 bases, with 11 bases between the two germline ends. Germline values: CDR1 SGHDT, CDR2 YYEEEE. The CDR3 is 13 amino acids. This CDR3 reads CASSFSVPNEQYF. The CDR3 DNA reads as TGTGCCAGCAGCTTTAGCGTACCCAACGAGCAGTACTTC.

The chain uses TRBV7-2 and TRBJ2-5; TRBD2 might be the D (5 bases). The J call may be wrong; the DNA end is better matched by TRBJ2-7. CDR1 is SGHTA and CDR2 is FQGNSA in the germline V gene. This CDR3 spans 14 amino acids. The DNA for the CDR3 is TGTGCCAGCAGCTTCTGGTCGGAGGTGTACGAGCAGTACTTC. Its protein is CASSFWSEVYEQYF.

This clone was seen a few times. The DNA for the CDR3 is TGTGCCAGCAGCCGAGAGTACTCCTACGAGCAGTACTTC. This encodes CASSREYSYEQYF. The V and J genes are TRBV6-6 and TRBJ2-7, with D hard to call. This CDR3 region has 13 residues. V was cut by 6 bases and J by 0 bases, with 9 bases left in between. Per germline, CDR1 MNHNY and CDR2 SVGAGI (reference sequence).

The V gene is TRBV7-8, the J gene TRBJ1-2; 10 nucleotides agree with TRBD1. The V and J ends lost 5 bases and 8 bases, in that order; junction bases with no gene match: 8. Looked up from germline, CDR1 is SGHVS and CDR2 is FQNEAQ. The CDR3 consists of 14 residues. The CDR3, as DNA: TGTGCCAGCAGCCAAGGGGGGACAGGGGCCGGCTACACCTTC. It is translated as CASSQGGTGAGYTF.

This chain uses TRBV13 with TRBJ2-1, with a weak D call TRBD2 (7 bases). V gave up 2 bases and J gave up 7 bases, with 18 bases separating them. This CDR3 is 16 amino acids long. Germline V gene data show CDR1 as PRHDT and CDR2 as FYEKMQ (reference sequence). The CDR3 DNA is TGTGCCAGCAGCTTATGGGGGGGGAGAAGGGGGAATGAGCAGTTCTTC. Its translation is CASSLWGGRRGNEQFF. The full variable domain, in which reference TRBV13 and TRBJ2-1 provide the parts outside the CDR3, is AAGVIQSPRHLIKEKRETATLKCYPIPRHDTVYWYQQGPGQDPQFLISFYEKMQSDKGSIPDRFSAQQFSDYHSELNMSSLELGDSALYFCASSLWGGRRGNEQFFGPGTRLTVL.

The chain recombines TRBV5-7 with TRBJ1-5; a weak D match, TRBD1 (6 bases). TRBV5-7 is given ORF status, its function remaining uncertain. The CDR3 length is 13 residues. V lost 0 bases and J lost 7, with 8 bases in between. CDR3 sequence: CASSLGGGQPQHF. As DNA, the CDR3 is TGTGCCAGCAGCTTGGGAGGGGGACAGCCCCAGCATTTT.